This is a list of T cell receptor beta chains from one sample in a study of blood T cell repertoires in COVID-19. Assay used: immunoSEQ multiplex PCR; TCRdb lists only in-frame clones, some missing. The table shows some 45,000 clones, with almost 90% occurring only once. What was sequenced was peripheral blood. These TCRs come from a human donor in a cohort sampled during active COVID-19. The CDR3 runs from the conserved cysteine through the conserved F or W. Fields, in order: D gene, J gene, V gene, CDR3 protein. The D gene is left open where the match is weak.

NA	TRBJ1-5	TRBV7-9	CASSLEGMGNQPQHF
NA	TRBJ2-3	TRBV4-3	CASSQDPLGSPSRTDTQYF
NA	TRBJ1-6	TRBV4-1	CASSQGGLGSSPLHF
NA	TRBJ1-3	TRBV9	CASSVGLSSGNTIYF
TRBD2	TRBJ2-1	TRBV6-5	CASSAGTSSYNEQFF
NA	TRBJ1-6	TRBV4-1	CASSQAGSTGNSPLHF
TRBD1	TRBJ2-2	TRBV24-1	CATPRAGTGGGAGELFF
TRBD1	TRBJ2-3	TRBV19	CASSMNRGSDTQYF
NA	TRBJ1-4	TRBV7-2	CASSLYGVLWANEKLFF
NA	TRBJ1-2	TRBV5-6	CASSIKANYGYTF
TRBD1	TRBJ1-2	TRBV12-3/TRBV12-4	CASSLGQIYGYTF
TRBD1	TRBJ1-1	TRBV5-8	CASSSTGVMSEAFF
NA	TRBJ1-1	TRBV10-3	CAISVERATNTEAFF
TRBD1	TRBJ2-7	TRBV29-1	CSVEGTGGMNEQYF
NA	TRBJ1-6	TRBV4-2	CASSLQGPGANSPLHF
TRBD2	TRBJ2-5	TRBV20-1	CRVAGPVGQYF
NA	TRBJ2-7	TRBV9	CASSVVQDSLPYEQYF
TRBD1	TRBJ1-2	TRBV19	CASSINSGQGAVYNGYTF
TRBD1	TRBJ1-4	TRBV7-9	CASSLTGTGNEKLFF
NA	TRBJ1-5	TRBV19	CASTSGGSNQPQHF
NA	TRBJ1-2	TRBV7-2	CASSTDAGPQGYGYTF